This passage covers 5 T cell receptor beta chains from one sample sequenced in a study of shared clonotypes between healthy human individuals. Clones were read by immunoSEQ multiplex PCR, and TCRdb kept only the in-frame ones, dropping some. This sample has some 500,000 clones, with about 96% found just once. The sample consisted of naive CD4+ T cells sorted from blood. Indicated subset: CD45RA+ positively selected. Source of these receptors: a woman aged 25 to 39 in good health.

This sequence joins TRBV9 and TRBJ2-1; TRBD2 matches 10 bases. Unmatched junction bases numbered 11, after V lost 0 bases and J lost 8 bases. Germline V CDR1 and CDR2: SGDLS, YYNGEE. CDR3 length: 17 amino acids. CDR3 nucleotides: TGTGCCAGCAGCGTAGCTATAAGCGGGAGGGCCGTCGATGAGCAGTTCTTC. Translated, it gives CASSVAISGRAVDEQFF.

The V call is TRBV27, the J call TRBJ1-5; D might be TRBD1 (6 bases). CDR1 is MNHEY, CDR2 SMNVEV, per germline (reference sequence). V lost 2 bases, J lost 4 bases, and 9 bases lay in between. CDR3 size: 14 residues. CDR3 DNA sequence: TGTGCCAGCAGTTTAGCAGGGGATAATCAGCCCCAGCATTTT. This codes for CASSLAGDNQPQHF.

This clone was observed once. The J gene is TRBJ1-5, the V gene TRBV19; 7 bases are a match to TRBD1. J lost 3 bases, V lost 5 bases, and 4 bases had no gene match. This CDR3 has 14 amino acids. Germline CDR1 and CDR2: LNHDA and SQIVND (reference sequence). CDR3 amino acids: CASSRQGFNQPQHF. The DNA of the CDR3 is TGTGCCAGTAGTCGACAGGGATTCAATCAGCCCCAGCATTTT.

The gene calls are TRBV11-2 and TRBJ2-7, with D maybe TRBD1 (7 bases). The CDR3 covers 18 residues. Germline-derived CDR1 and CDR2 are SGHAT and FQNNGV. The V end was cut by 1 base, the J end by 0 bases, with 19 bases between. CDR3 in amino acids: CASSLASGGGTSSYEQYF. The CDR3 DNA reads TGTGCCAGCAGCTTAGCTTCAGGAGGGGGCACGAGCTCCTACGAGCAGTACTTC.

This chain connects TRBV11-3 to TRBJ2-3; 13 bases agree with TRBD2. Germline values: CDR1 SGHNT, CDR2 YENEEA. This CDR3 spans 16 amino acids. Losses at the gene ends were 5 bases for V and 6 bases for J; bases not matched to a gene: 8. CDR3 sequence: CASSRGLAGVGDTQYF. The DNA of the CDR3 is TGTGCCAGCAGCCGTGGACTAGCGGGAGTCGGCGATACGCAGTATTTT.